Given below is one T cell receptor (beta chain) in context. The data were obtained in a study of blood T cell repertoires in COVID-19. The data were produced by immunoSEQ multiplex PCR, yet TCRdb's version contains in-frame clones alone and is incomplete. The sample contains a few hundred thousand clones, around 87% of which appear only once. This clonotype originated in a man aged 25-45 years who had recovered from COVID-19. The sample taken for sequencing was PBMCs or T cells enriched from blood (not recorded which).

The CDR3 is CASSQGPSRQGNGYTF. For the CDR3, the DNA is TGCGCCAGCAGCCAGGGACCCTCCCGACAGGGTAATGGCTACACCTTC. V is TRBV4-1 and J is TRBJ1-2, with 7 bases fitting TRBD1. This CDR3 is built from 16 residues. J lost 6 bases, V lost 3 bases, and 13 bases had no gene match. Per the germline V gene, CDR1 is MGHRA and CDR2 is YSYEKL.